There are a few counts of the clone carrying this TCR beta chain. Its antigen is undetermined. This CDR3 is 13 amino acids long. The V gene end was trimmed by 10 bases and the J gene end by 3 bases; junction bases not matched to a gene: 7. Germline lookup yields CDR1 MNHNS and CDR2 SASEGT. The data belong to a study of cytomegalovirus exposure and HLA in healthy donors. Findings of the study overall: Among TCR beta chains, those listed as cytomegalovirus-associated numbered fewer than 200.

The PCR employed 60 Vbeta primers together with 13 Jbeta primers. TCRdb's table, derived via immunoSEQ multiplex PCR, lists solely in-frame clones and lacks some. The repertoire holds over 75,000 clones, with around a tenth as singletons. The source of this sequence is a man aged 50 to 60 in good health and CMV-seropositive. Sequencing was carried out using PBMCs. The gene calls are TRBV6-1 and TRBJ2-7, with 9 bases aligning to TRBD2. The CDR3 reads CATKAGGGYEQYF. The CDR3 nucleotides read TGTGCCACGAAGGCGGGAGGGGGCTACGAGCAGTACTTC.